This TCR beta chain was recovered during a study of cytomegalovirus exposure and HLA in healthy donors (dated by TCRdb to about 2017). Study-wide context: According to an earlier analysis of 550 to 750 of the donors, about 180 million T cells yielded roughly 100 million unique TCR beta sequences and 276 Gb of sequence data. An early release covering just under 650 HLA-typed donors comprised 300 to 350 gigabases of sequencing data and roughly 85 million unique TCR sequences. Of the roughly 400 genotyped donors, 80% to 90% were placed in the genetic ancestry cluster associated with self-reported Caucasian donors. The aim of the study was to test whether cataloging public T cell receptors could identify signatures of past pathogen exposure. The T cell repertoires of 666 subjects were profiled by immunosequencing and related to cytomegalovirus serostatus. In addition to the first cohort of approximately 650 subjects, a separate validation cohort of under 150 different subjects was used. High-throughput TCR immunosequencing, statistical association of individual TCRs with disease status, and machine learning were combined to predict cytomegalovirus infection status. A later analysis re-examined previously published TCR beta repertoires from about 700 donors and added high-resolution HLA genotyping to investigate patterns of TCR occurrence. In the later analysis, no new phenotypic data were used to find candidate immune exposures; instead, reliance was placed on TCR beta sequences and their occurrence across donors. In an earlier analysis of several hundred of the donors, high-throughput TCR beta sequencing was used to judge whether each TCR beta V gene segment behaved as functional or pseudogenic. Alongside the repertoire data, information on donor age, sex, ethnicity and CMV serostatus was compiled. Genome-wide SNP genotypes for about 65% of the roughly 670 donors were used in a later genetic analysis, which treated that subset as a discovery cohort. All discovery cohort repertoires had been generated on a single sequencing platform. HLA typing included class I and class II loci at four-digit resolution. Typing coverage varied by locus: roughly 620-640 donors for A, B, C, DRB1 and DQB1; roughly 520 for DQA1; about 600 for DPA1; roughly 450 for DPB1. Because of strong linkage in the cohort, five DR-DQ haplotypes were treated as single units for association and clustering. On average, roughly 250,000 unique TCR beta nucleotide sequences were sequenced per donor among several hundred genotyped donors of the cohort, with approximately 18% of those sequences being non-productive. Study-wide conclusions, independent of this receptor: The study listed approximately 160 TCR beta chains as associated with cytomegalovirus. In a later analysis, most CMV-associated TCR beta chains were found to appear HLA-restricted, with HLA associations seemingly driven largely by CMV exposure. In a later analysis, about 16,000 TCR beta sequences were associated with specific HLA alleles at a false discovery rate of 0.05. In an earlier analysis of 500 to 650 of the donors, most TCR beta V segments appeared in productive rearrangements about 87% or about 30% of the time, broadly matching IMGT annotations. A later genetic analysis reported fewer N-insertions in productive TCRs among donors in an Asian-associated ancestry cluster than the roughly 690-donor mean. The presence/absence analyses assumed that sequencing depth was roughly uniform across donors, and that assumption may not be true. Strong co-occurrence of HLA alleles, especially DR and DQ, made assigning TCR associations to individual alleles difficult. Linkage disequilibrium might explain the correlated functional status among segregating V segments, but an unknown experimental factor could not be excluded. The earlier analysis of approximately 540 of the donors excluded roughly 17 rarely observed V segments, including chromosome 9 orphons, because counts were too low. A few of the identified cytomegalovirus-associated TCR beta chains were confirmed in vitro to be specific for cytomegalovirus antigens. The only immune exposure information available for the cohort was CMV serostatus. Because HLA typing was missing for some donors at each locus, association tests included only the typed subset. According to a later analysis, parvovirus B19, influenza, CMV and Epstein-Barr virus appeared linked to several top co-occurrence clusters. Because the 87-base-pair reads could not distinguish some IMGT-functional V segments, including TRBV6-2 and TRBV6-3, those segments were excluded. A further reported finding was that TCR beta sequences accurately predicted the HLA-A and HLA-B alleles for most subjects in the first cohort. Compared with equally common non-associated chains, HLA-associated TCR beta chains in a later analysis were more clonally expanded and had lower generation probabilities. While some public TCRs were present in many individuals, most TCR sequences turned up only very rarely across donors. In this cohort, only TCR beta chains were sequenced, and detectable features were limited by the absence of alpha or paired-chain data. In a later genetic analysis, a missense DCLRE1C variant was associated with V-gene and J-gene trimming of TCR beta chains, and the association was replicated in an independent cohort. It was suggested by the authors that the approach could potentially be generalized to other disease states and immunological phenotypes. A cluster of highly shared sequence variants was judged likely to be a technical artifact of the sequencing pipeline. In a later analysis, TCR association rates were found to vary across HLA loci, with the most associated TCRs seen for DRB1 alleles and the fewest for HLA-C alleles. Cytomegalovirus status was reported to be diagnosed by the classifier with high specificity and sensitivity in both the original and validation cohorts.

A remark on this clone: Its antigen specificity is not known.

The cohort was made up of 666 healthy bone marrow donors. At the time of sampling, every cohort member was nominally healthy, though immune exposures that went unrecorded were likely present. The donor was CMV seronegative and was included in the group of a few hundred seronegative cohort members. Each donor provided a peripheral blood sample, and peripheral blood mononuclear cells were used for TCR beta sequencing. The Qiagen DNeasy Blood Extraction Kit was used to extract genomic DNA from the blood cell samples. The germline V gene gives CDR1 as SGHTA and CDR2 as FQGNSA. At the junction V is shortened by 7 bases and J by 3 bases, with 16 bases in between. Including cysteine and phenylalanine, the CDR3 has 15 amino acids. Only the CDR3 region is kept as DNA, spanning 45 bases read in frame from base 1. The method behind the library was the immunoSEQ multiplex PCR assay. The multiplex PCR relied on a mix of 60 forward primers for TCR Vbeta segments and 13 reverse primers for TCR Jbeta segments. Amplification of the CDR3 region of rearranged TCR beta genes was performed with a multiplex PCR assay on genomic DNA. Amplified TCR beta libraries were sequenced as 87-base-pair reads on the Illumina HiSeq System. Turning to the authors' computational methods: In a later analysis, 77 million or so unique TCR beta chains were counted across the approximately 640 repertoires, and some 10 million of these chains were shared by at least two donors. Raw reads were error-corrected and collapsed into unique sequences with a nearest-neighbor algorithm that merged closely related sequences to remove PCR and sequencing errors. To assign V, D and J gene segments, CDR3 sequences were aligned to IMGT reference sequences. For a sequence to be retained, a match of at least six nucleotides to both a V gene segment and a J gene segment was required. A rearrangement was called productive if the CDR3 had no stop codons and remained in frame with V and J, and every other rearrangement was called non-productive. Following IMGT convention, CDR3 was defined as the stretch from the second conserved V-encoded cysteine to the conserved J-encoded phenylalanine. The earlier analysis of some 580 of the donors excluded any sequence lacking an unambiguous match to a single V gene segment. In an earlier analysis of some 590 of the donors, V segments were called functional above 56.7% productive rearrangements and were called segregating when the between-donor standard deviation exceeded 5%. To diagnose cytomegalovirus status from the catalog of TCR beta chain sequences, a statistical classification framework was built. A later analysis assigned V and J genes by comparing TCR nucleotide sequences with IMGT/GENE-DB human TR gene sequences. The TCRdist pipeline was used in a later analysis to assign CDR3 sequences and most-parsimonious VDJ recombination scenarios. In a later analysis, every TCR beta chain was defined by the combination of its CDR3 amino acid sequence and its V-gene family, and reads without a unique V-gene family were dropped. A later analysis removed several hundred highly shared, low-generation-probability nucleotide sequences to deal with suspected cross-contamination and a sequencing artifact. In a later analysis, a clonal expansion index was calculated for each public chain from normalized within-repertoire ranks of inferred template counts. In a later analysis, generation probabilities were computed using a VDJ recombination model fitted to out-of-frame rearrangements, and the results were checked against IGoR. In a later analysis, hypergeometric tests were used to score TCR-TCR, TCR-HLA and TCR-CMV co-occurrence, with a repertoire-size bias correction applied to TCR pairs. A later analysis estimated false discovery rates by permuting HLA or CMV assignments 20 times. A later analysis grouped co-occurring TCRs with DBSCAN, adding TCRdist sequence similarity when clustering within HLA-allele-positive subsets. For co-occurrence clustering, repertoires with fewer than 30,000 or more than 120,000 public chains were excluded, along with roughly 5 repertoires with anomalous nucleotide sharing. TCRdb provides this immuneACCESS table in a form limited to in-frame rearrangements. Some clones are lacking; in checked studies, under half of them reflect an unresolved V gene, and why the rest are absent is not known. Clonal size and the V and J genes are those of that table, whereas D and trimming came from the DNA. This specimen's table enumerates 150,000 to 200,000 clones. Of the sample, about 1.2% falls within the top ten clones.

Sequencing was performed on PBMCs. Recombination linked TRBV7-2 to TRBJ2-1; a tentative D match to TRBD2 spans 7 bases. The origin of this receptor is a woman aged 55-75 years in good health and CMV-seronegative. The DNA sequence reads TGTGCCAGCACCAGAGGCGGGGGCTTCTACAATGAGCAGTTCTTC. Its amino acids are CASTRGGGFYNEQFF. The variable domain in full, with residues beyond the CDR3 obtained from the reference TRBV7-2 and TRBJ2-1 genes, is GAGVSQSPSNKVTEKGKDVELRCDPISGHTALYWYRQSLGQGLEFLIYFQGNSAPDKSGLPSDRFSAERTGGSVSTLTIQRTQQEDSAVYLCASTRGGGFYNEQFFGPGTRLTVL.